The 30 T cell receptor beta chains in this list originate from one sample, sequenced in a study of PD-1 blockade in mismatch repair-deficient tumors. The assay was immunoSEQ multiplex PCR, and TCRdb's table has in-frame clones only and misses some. The sample includes approximately 110,000 clones, about 83% of them seen just once. The material was peripheral blood, obtained roughly 13 months after starting pembrolizumab. Receptors were obtained from an adult with mismatch repair-deficient cancer.

Here the CDR3 reads CAWSTPPGEQYF. Written as DNA, the CDR3 is TGTGCCTGGAGTACCCCCCCGGGCGAGCAGTACTTC. This rearrangement joins TRBV30 to TRBJ2-7; D is unresolved. V lost 2 bases and J 6 bases, leaving 11 bases between the germline ends. Per the germline V gene, CDR1 is GTSNPN and CDR2 is SVGIG (reference sequence). The CDR3 contains 12 residues.

The J gene is TRBJ1-1, the V gene TRBV9; no firm D call. CDR1 and CDR2 from the germline V gene are SGDLS and YYNGEE. Trimming left V 3 bases short and J 3 bases short, with 12 bases between. The CDR3 loop spans 14 amino acids. CDR3 DNA: TGTGCCAGCAGCGCTCACTGGAAGGACACTGAAGCTTTCTTT. Translated, it gives CASSAHWKDTEAFF.

The chain has TRBV10-3 and TRBJ1-4; TRBD1 agrees at 8 bases. The CDR3 runs to 14 residues. Trimming cost V 8 bases and J 7 bases; bases outside gene matches: 9. Germline V gene data show CDR1 as ENHRY and CDR2 as SYGVKD. The CDR3 spells CAIRQGAQGEKLFF. In nucleotides, the CDR3 is TGTGCCATCCGGCAGGGGGCGCAGGGTGAAAAACTGTTTTTT.

This sequence joins TRBV5-8 and TRBJ1-1; unclear D gene. Deletions cut 4 bases from V and 1 base from J, with 14 bases between. CDR1 is SGHTS, CDR2 YDEGEE, per germline. The CDR3 spans 15 residues. DNA for the CDR3: TGTGCCAGCAGCCGCCCCCTGTTCGGGAACACTGAAGCTTTCTTT. As protein: CASSRPLFGNTEAFF. The variable domain in full, completed from reference TRBV5-8 and TRBJ1-1, reads EAGVTQSPTHLIKTRGQQATLRCSPISGHTSVYWYQQALGLGLQFLLWYDEGEERNRGNFPPRFSGRQFPNYSSELNVNALELEDSALYLCASSRPLFGNTEAFFGQGTRLTVV.

This chain connects TRBV9 to TRBJ1-4; D call uncertain. Trimming removed 3 bases from V and 3 bases from J, with 9 bases in between. The CDR3 sequence is 14 residues long. Germline V gene sequence: CDR1 SGDLS, CDR2 YYNGEE. The CDR3 sequence is CASSGEVPNEKLFF. The CDR3 coding sequence is TGTGCCAGCAGCGGGGAGGTTCCTAATGAAAAACTGTTTTTT.

The rearrangement uses TRBV7-9 and TRBJ2-7; D is perhaps TRBD1 (6 bases). V lost 2 bases and J lost 2, with 13 bases in between. Germline V CDR1 and CDR2: SEHNR, FQNEAQ (reference sequence). This CDR3 region has 15 residues. This chain's CDR3 is CASSLSGTYPYEQYF. The CDR3 nucleotides are TGTGCCAGCAGCTTATCGGGGACATACCCCTACGAGCAGTACTTC.

The chain is built from TRBV18 and TRBJ1-2; 12 bases match TRBD1. CDR3 length: 15 residues. Trimming at V came to 5 bases and at J to 7 bases, leaving 8 bases not matched to a gene. Germline values: CDR1 KGHSH, CDR2 LQKENI. In nucleotides, the CDR3 is TGTGCCAGCTCAAATCCGGGACAGGGGGCCGCTGGCTACACCTTC. It yields the protein CASSNPGQGAAGYTF.

This clone was counted a few times. The chain recombines TRBV18 with TRBJ1-1; D unclear. Trimming removed 2 bases from V and 2 bases from J, with 12 bases in between. This CDR3 contains 15 residues. The germline CDR1 and CDR2 sequences are KGHSH and LQKENI. CDR3 sequence reads: CASSPVGQYNTEAFF. CDR3 nucleotide sequence: TGTGCCAGCTCACCAGTCGGGCAGTACAACACTGAAGCTTTCTTT.

This clone was observed a single time. V is TRBV10-2 and J is TRBJ1-4; 10 bases map to TRBD1. Germline CDR1 WSHSY, CDR2 SAAADI. The V gene end was trimmed by 8 bases and the J gene end by 6 bases; junction bases not matched to a gene: 3. The CDR3 is made up of 13 amino acids. The CDR3 nucleotides read TGCGCCAGCCTCGGGACAGGGGATGAAAAACTGTTTTTT. This encodes CASLGTGDEKLFF.

V gene TRBV7-2 combines with J gene TRBJ2-1; TRBD2 agrees at 13 bases. Germline CDR1 is SGHTA and CDR2 is FQGNSA. This CDR3 has 14 amino acids. CDR3 sequence reads: CVGTSGNSYNEQFF. CDR3 DNA: TGTGTAGGGACTAGCGGGAACTCCTACAATGAGCAGTTCTTC.

V gene TRBV11-2 combines with J gene TRBJ2-3; TRBD2 aligns across 12 bases. CDR1 and CDR2 (germline): SGHAT, FQNNGV. J was trimmed by 3 bases and V by 5 bases; bases with no gene match: 9. The CDR3 is 17 amino acids. DNA for the CDR3: TGTGCCAGCAGCCCCCTGAGACTAGCGGGAGCGACAGATACGCAGTATTTT. Translation: CASSPLRLAGATDTQYF.

The rearrangement joins TRBV5-1 to TRBJ2-2; D gene unclear. The CDR3 is made up of 14 amino acids. Germline loops: CDR1 SGHRS, CDR2 YFSETQ. V gave up 4 bases and J gave up 4 bases, with 11 bases separating them. CDR3 region: CASSLSAGTGELFF. Here the CDR3 DNA reads TGCGCCAGCAGCCTCTCGGCCGGCACCGGGGAGCTGTTTTTT.

This chain connects TRBV4-2 to TRBJ1-5; D is possibly TRBD1 (6 bases). CDR1 is LGHNA and CDR2 is YNFKEQ in the germline V gene. Trimming took off 4 bases at V and 0 bases at J, with 10 bases between the two ends. CDR3 length equals 15 residues. The CDR3 nucleotides read TGTGCCAGCAGCCCGACAGGATATAGCAATCAGCCCCAGCATTTT. Its protein product is CASSPTGYSNQPQHF.

The gene calls are TRBV2 and TRBJ2-2; no clear D gene. The CDR3 is 15 amino acids. V gave up 3 bases and J gave up 7 bases, with 15 bases separating them. Germline CDR1 is SNHLY and CDR2 is FYNNEI. The CDR3 DNA reads TGTGCCAGCAGTGAGGTTTTAGGGCGAAGCGGGGAGCTGTTTTTT. Its translation is CASSEVLGRSGELFF.

The chain employs TRBV9 and TRBJ1-2; perhaps TRBD1 as D (5 bases). V was shortened by 4 bases and J by 2 bases, with 12 bases between the two germline ends. The CDR3 length is 14 residues. Germline V lookup: CDR1 SGDLS, CDR2 YYNGEE. CDR3 residues: CASSLDGGNYGYTF. CDR3 in DNA: TGTGCCAGCAGCCTCGACGGGGGAAACTATGGCTACACCTTC.

The rearrangement links TRBV2 to TRBJ2-5; 7 bases are a match to TRBD1. The CDR3 loop spans 12 amino acids. J lost 11 bases, V lost 1 base, and 4 bases had no gene match. The germline CDR1 and CDR2 sequences are SNHLY and FYNNEI. The CDR3 protein is CASSEDQGVQYF. CDR3 nucleotide sequence: TGTGCCAGCAGTGAAGATCAGGGGGTTCAGTACTTC.

The chain uses TRBV7-2 and TRBJ1-1; perhaps TRBD1 as D (5 bases). CDR1 is SGHTA and CDR2 is FQGNSA in the germline V gene. This CDR3 contains 11 residues. The V end was cut by 3 bases, the J end by 7 bases, with 6 bases between. The CDR3 region is CASSLGGEAFF. As DNA, the CDR3 is TGTGCCAGCAGCTTGGGGGGTGAAGCTTTCTTT.

In DNA form, the CDR3 reads TGCGCCAGCAGCCCGGGGACAGTTAACAGCAATCAGCCCCAGCATTTT. This gives the protein CASSPGTVNSNQPQHF. The rearrangement joins TRBV5-1 to TRBJ1-5; 7 nucleotides line up with TRBD1. The V gene end was trimmed by 4 bases and the J gene end by 1 base; junction bases not matched to a gene: 8. Germline lookup yields CDR1 SGHRS and CDR2 YFSETQ. The CDR3 totals 16 residues.

The genes are TRBV5-6 and TRBJ1-4, with 8 nucleotides matching TRBD1. J was trimmed by 0 bases and V by 2 bases; bases with no gene match: 3. Germline CDR1 and CDR2: SGHDT and YYEEEE. CDR3 length: 16 amino acids. The CDR3 spells CASSFGQGATNEKLFF. The CDR3 bases are TGTGCCAGCAGCTTCGGACAGGGAGCAACTAATGAAAAACTGTTTTTT.

This clone was observed a handful of times. J is TRBJ1-2 and V is TRBV5-4; weak D call: TRBD1 (6 bases). This CDR3 has 15 amino acids. Germline CDR1 SGHNT, CDR2 YYREEE (reference sequence). V shed 3 bases and J shed 0 bases, with 12 bases lying between them. This CDR3 reads CASSYGTRANYGYTF. The CDR3 DNA follows: TGTGCCAGCAGCTATGGGACACGAGCTAACTATGGCTACACCTTC. The full variable domain, rest sourced from reference TRBV5-4 and TRBJ1-2, is ETGVTQSPTHLIKTRGQQVTLRCSSQSGHNTVSWYQQALGQGPQFIFQYYREEENGRGNFPPRFSGLQFPNYSSELNVNALELDDSALYLCASSYGTRANYGYTFGSGTRLTVV.

The V and J genes are TRBV6-6 and TRBJ2-7, with 10 bases identical to TRBD2. V was clipped by 0 bases and J by 9 bases; unmatched bases: 11. The CDR3 contains 16 residues. Germline V gene sequence: CDR1 MNHNY, CDR2 SVGAGI (reference sequence). The DNA for the CDR3 is TGTGCCAGCAGTTACTCTCCGGCTAGCGGGAGAACGATGCAGTACTTC. It is translated as CASSYSPASGRTMQYF.

This chain links TRBV2 with TRBJ2-7; TRBD2 matches at 10 bases. Trimming removed 1 base from V and 0 bases from J; junction bases left unmatched: 3. From germline, CDR1 is SNHLY and CDR2 FYNNEI. The CDR3 totals 16 residues. As DNA, the CDR3 is TGTGCCAGCAGTGAAGGACTAGCGGGTATCTCCTACGAGCAGTACTTC. It is translated as CASSEGLAGISYEQYF.

V usage is TRBV7-3 and J usage is TRBJ2-4; 7 nucleotides line up with TRBD1. The CDR3 extends over 14 amino acids. The junction had 9 bases not matched to a gene; V was cut back by 5 bases and J by 8 bases. Germline CDR1 SGHTA, CDR2 FQGTGA. CDR3 region: CASSQTGYGDIQYF. CDR3 nucleotides: TGTGCCAGCAGCCAGACAGGGTATGGGGACATTCAGTACTTC.

The chain employs TRBV6-5 and TRBJ2-2; D gene ambiguous. CDR1 is MNHEY and CDR2 is SVGAGI in the germline V gene. The V end was cut by 3 bases, the J end by 3 bases, with 14 bases between. CDR3 length equals 16 residues. CDR3 sequence (DNA): TGTGCCAGCAGTTATCTGGAAGGAGCTCACACCGGGGAGCTGTTTTTT. It translates to CASSYLEGAHTGELFF.

The gene calls are TRBV9 and TRBJ2-2; TRBD2 is a possible D gene (6 bases). Trimming removed 3 bases at V and 0 bases at J, with 12 bases between. CDR3 length: 16 amino acids. The germline gives CDR1 SGDLS, CDR2 YYNGEE. CDR3 nucleotide sequence: TGTGCCAGCAGCGAAAGGGGCGGGGCGAACACCGGGGAGCTGTTTTTT. It translates to CASSERGGANTGELFF.

This rearrangement joins TRBV25-1 to TRBJ1-4; D is unclear. Germline V gene sequence: CDR1 MGHDK, CDR2 SYGVNS. The germline V and J ends were trimmed by 3 bases and 6 bases, with 11 bases remaining between them. The CDR3 consists of 14 residues. The CDR3 DNA reads TGTGCCAGCAGTGACTCCAACTCATATGAAAAACTGTTTTTT. Protein sequence: CASSDSNSYEKLFF.

This chain links TRBV6-1 with TRBJ2-7; D could derive from TRBD1 or TRBD2 (5 bases each). Germline assignment: CDR1 MNHNS and CDR2 SASEGT. V was cut by 4 bases and J by 3 bases, with 19 bases left in between. This CDR3 comprises 16 residues. The CDR3 DNA reads as TGTGCCAGCAGTGGCCTCGGGACGGGATTCCTCTACGAGCAGTACTTC. It specifies CASSGLGTGFLYEQYF.

This chain uses TRBV5-1 with TRBJ1-6, with D hard to call. Germline assignment: CDR1 SGHRS and CDR2 YFSETQ. This CDR3 is built from 13 residues. Trimming cost V 1 base and J 6 bases, with 5 bases left between them. The CDR3 DNA sequence: TGCGCCAGCAGCTTGAACTCTAATTCACCCCTCCACTTT. Amino acid sequence: CASSLNSNSPLHF.

The gene calls are TRBV15 and TRBJ2-3, with D unclear. Between the trimmed V and J ends, which lost 0 bases and 0 bases, there was a span of 7 bases. Germline loops: CDR1 LNHNV, CDR2 YYDKDF (reference sequence). The CDR3 extends over 15 amino acids. This chain's CDR3 is CATSRDSPSTDTQYF. DNA for the CDR3: TGTGCCACCAGCAGAGATAGTCCTAGCACAGATACGCAGTATTTT. The whole variable domain, filled in from reference TRBV15 and TRBJ2-3, reads DAMVIQNPRYQVTQFGKPVTLSCSQTLNHNVMYWYQQKSSQAPKLLFHYYDKDFNNEADTPDNFQSRRPNTSFCFLDIRSPGLGDTAMYLCATSRDSPSTDTQYFGPGTRLTVL.

This sequence joins TRBV15 and TRBJ2-1; 10 positions agree with TRBD1. With 4 bases clipped from V and 3 bases from J, the junction kept 12 bases outside the gene matches. The germline V gene has CDR1 LNHNV and CDR2 YYDKDF (reference sequence). The CDR3 is made up of 18 amino acids. CDR3: CATSTYTPGQGGYNEQFF. CDR3 bases: TGTGCCACCAGCACCTATACCCCAGGACAGGGGGGCTACAATGAGCAGTTCTTC.